Shown below are 15 T cell receptor beta chains from a single sample sequenced in a study of Graves' ophthalmopathy and Graves' hyperthyroidism. Researchers took RNA transcripts and amplified TCR beta CDR3 regions from them. An opening RT-PCR round employed HTBI primers and preceded a second-round multiplex PCR. TCRdb re-called the multiplex PCR reads through MiXCR, storing one row per CDR3 protein. The data hold 580,000 or so distinct CDR3 sequences, with under 45% observed a single time. Sample: peripheral blood or thyroid tissue (not recorded which). The receptors were gathered from an adult man with Graves' hyperthyroidism.

This clonotype was counted ten times or more. The rearrangement uses TRBV5-8 and TRBJ2-2; 9 bases align to TRBD1. This CDR3 has 16 amino acids. V was clipped by 4 bases and J by 4 bases; unmatched bases: 8. Germline V gene sequence: CDR1 SGHTS, CDR2 YDEGEE. CDR3 sequence: CASSARDRAGTGELFF. For the CDR3, the DNA is TGTGCCAGCAGCGCCAGGGACAGGGCGGGCACCGGGGAGCTGTTTTTT.

This clonotype was seen only a few times. This rearrangement joins TRBV6-5 to TRBJ1-3; D gene unclear. Germline CDR1 MNHEY, CDR2 SVGAGI. Trimming left V 6 bases short and J 0 bases short, with 15 bases between. The CDR3 runs 16 residues. As DNA, the CDR3 is TGTGCCAGCAGGGTGGGGTTTCTCGGCTCTGGAAACACCATATATTTT. This translates into CASRVGFLGSGNTIYF.

This clonotype was observed many times. The rearrangement joins TRBV12-3 or TRBV12-4 to TRBJ1-1; D is undetermined. The CDR3 is 14 amino acids. V was cut by 4 bases and J by 0 bases, with 9 bases left in between. CDR3 amino acids: CASSSSPLNTEAFF. DNA for the CDR3: TGTGCCAGCAGTTCCTCCCCCTTGAACACTGAAGCTTTCTTT.

The V and J genes are TRBV4-2 and TRBJ2-7, with TRBD2 matching 7 bases. Germline CDR1 and CDR2: LGHNA and YNFKEQ. The CDR3 has 13 residues. The J segment lost 5 bases and the V segment lost 1 base, leaving 2 bases of the junction unmatched. This CDR3 is CASSQALADEQYF. The CDR3 nucleotides read TGTGCCAGCAGCCAAGCTCTAGCGGACGAGCAGTACTTC.

The chain carries TRBV7-6 and TRBJ2-7; the D gene is possibly TRBD1 (5 bases). The CDR3 has 14 amino acids. Trimming removed 5 bases from V and 2 bases from J, with 13 bases in between. Germline V gene sequence: CDR1 SGHVS, CDR2 FNYEAQ. In DNA, the CDR3 is TGTGCCAGCAGCCAATCGGCAGGGCCCTACGAGCAGTACTTC. Translation gives CASSQSAGPYEQYF.

The genes are TRBV7-2 and TRBJ1-1, with a tentative D call TRBD1 (6 bases). V lost 2 bases to trimming and J lost 5 bases, with 18 bases between them. Germline V gene sequence: CDR1 SGHTA, CDR2 FQGNSA. The CDR3 has 16 amino acids. In nucleotides, the CDR3 is TGTGCCAGCAGCTTAAGGGCCGGGGGCAGTAAAACTGAAGCTTTCTTT. Its protein is CASSLRAGGSKTEAFF.

In its sample, this clonotype was seen many times. The chain joins TRBV7-9 to TRBJ1-2; 9 bases fit TRBD1. Germline V gives CDR1 SEHNR, CDR2 FQNEAQ (reference sequence). V was clipped by 0 bases and J by 6 bases; unmatched bases: 8. This CDR3 spans 16 amino acids. The CDR3 loop reads CASSLAYRDRADGYTF. The CDR3 DNA reads as TGTGCCAGCAGCTTAGCGTACCGGGACAGGGCCGATGGCTACACCTTC. Looking up the rest from reference TRBV7-9 and TRBJ1-2 gives the full variable domain: DTGVSQNPRHKITKRGQNVTFRCDPISEHNRLYWYRQTLGQGPEFLTYFQNEAQLEKSRLLSDRFSAERPKGSFSTLEIQRTEQGDSAMYLCASSLAYRDRADGYTFGSGTRLTVV.

Remarks on this clonotype: A single base separates this from a much larger clone, so it may be a read error. This sequence joins TRBV7-8 and TRBJ1-6; possibly TRBD1 for D (6 bases). Germline assignment: CDR1 SGHVS and CDR2 FQNEAQ. V was cut by 0 bases and J by 11 bases, with 11 bases left in between. CDR3 size: 14 residues. CDR3 loop: CASSLAGGRAPLHF. The DNA of the CDR3 is TGTGCCAGCAGCTTAGCAGGGGGTAGGGCACCCCTCCACTTT.

J is TRBJ2-2 and V is TRBV7-6; TRBD1 is a possible D gene (6 bases). V was shortened by 5 bases and J by 0 bases, with 31 bases between the two germline ends. The CDR3 sequence is 22 residues long. The germline V gene encodes CDR1 SGHVS and CDR2 FNYEAQ. CDR3 DNA: TGTGCCAGCAGCCGCCCCGGGACAAACTCCCCGGAAGTCTGGACGAACACCGGGGAGCTGTTTTTT. This sequence encodes CASSRPGTNSPEVWTNTGELFF.

In regard to this clonotype: The junction shows a germline mismatch at one end, possibly a read error. V usage is TRBV12-3 or TRBV12-4 and J usage is TRBJ1-1; possible D gene TRBD1, 6 bases. This CDR3 has 14 amino acids. CDR3 DNA sequence: TGTGCCGGCAGCCGGGGGGGGCGCGGAACTGAAGCTTTCTTT. This codes for CAGSRGGRGTEAFF.

The chain couples TRBV19 to TRBJ1-5, with 7 positions matching TRBD1. This CDR3 spans 16 amino acids. V gave up 1 base and J gave up 5 bases; unmatched junction bases: 8. The germline V gene has CDR1 LNHDA and CDR2 SQIVND (reference sequence). The CDR3 spells CASSIVGSGGDQPQHF. CDR3 coding DNA: TGTGCCAGTAGTATAGTGGGCTCAGGGGGGGATCAGCCCCAGCATTTT.

Ten or more counts support this clonotype. The chain is built from TRBV19 and TRBJ2-7; 11 bases fit TRBD1. This CDR3 is built from 15 residues. Germline loops: CDR1 LNHDA, CDR2 SQIVND (reference sequence). Trimming took 5 bases from V and 3 from J; bases not matched to a gene: 6. The CDR3 here is CASSAPGTGGYEQYF. In DNA, the CDR3 is TGTGCCAGTAGTGCACCCGGGACAGGGGGCTACGAGCAGTACTTC.

V is TRBV15 and J is TRBJ2-5, with 8 bases aligning to TRBD2. The assigned J gene may be wrong: the sequence end matches TRBJ2-1 better. The CDR3 spans 16 residues. Per the germline V gene, CDR1 is LNHNV and CDR2 is YYDKDF (reference sequence). The DNA for the CDR3 is TGTGCCACCAGCAGAGGGTCTAGCGGGCTGTACAATGAGCAGTTCTTC. Translated, it gives CATSRGSSGLYNEQFF.

This clonotype has ten or more counts. The V gene is TRBV7-2, the J gene TRBJ1-1; D might be TRBD1 (5 bases). The CDR3 extends over 14 amino acids. CDR1 and CDR2 from the germline V gene are SGHTA and FQGNSA. Trimming pared 3 bases from V and 0 bases from J, leaving 8 bases between. The CDR3 sequence is CASSLYRMNTEAFF. CDR3 nucleotide sequence: TGTGCCAGCAGCTTGTACAGGATGAACACTGAAGCTTTCTTT.

The sample holds many counts of this clonotype. The V gene is TRBV29-1, the J gene TRBJ1-2, with 8 bases lining up with TRBD1. V lost 7 bases to trimming and J lost 0 bases; unmatched junction nucleotides: 4. This CDR3 spans 13 amino acids. The germline gives CDR1 SQVTM, CDR2 ANQGSEA. In DNA, the CDR3 is TGCAGCGCCGGACAGGGAGCTAACTATGGCTACACCTTC. Amino acids: CSAGQGANYGYTF. The variable domain in full, completed from reference TRBV29-1 and TRBJ1-2, reads SAVISQKPSRDICQRGTSLTIQCQVDSQVTMMFWYRQQPGQSLTLIATANQGSEATYESGFVIDKFPISRPNLTFSTLTVSNMSPEDSSIYLCSAGQGANYGYTFGSGTRLTVV.